Listed here are 19 T cell receptor beta chains from one sample, sequenced in a study of graft-versus-host responses after intestinal transplantation. For these TCRs, the target antigens are not known. Sequenced by immunoSEQ multiplex PCR; TCRdb stores in-frame clones only, minus some. The table shows about 100,000 clones, with more than 75% occurring only once. Material: unstimulated CD4+ T cells sorted from spleen or lymph node cells, obtained before transplant. The receptor set was obtained from a human donor who was the organ donor for an intestinal transplant.

This chain uses TRBV4-2 with TRBJ1-2, with D unclear. Deletions cut 0 bases from V and 7 bases from J, with 12 bases between. The CDR3 loop spans 14 amino acids. Looked up from germline, CDR1 is LGHNA and CDR2 is YNFKEQ. The CDR3 here is CASSQDPRVGGYTF. CDR3 sequence (DNA): TGTGCCAGCAGCCAAGACCCCCGGGTCGGTGGCTACACCTTC.

This clone occurred a few times. The gene calls are TRBV27 and TRBJ2-1; D could derive from TRBD1 or TRBD2 (5 bases each). Germline V gene lookup returns CDR1 MNHEY and CDR2 SMNVEV (reference sequence). Trimming pared 8 bases from V and 9 bases from J, leaving 20 bases between. This CDR3 comprises 14 residues. The CDR3 reads CASGPRDPAAEQFF. The CDR3 nucleotides are TGTGCCAGCGGCCCCCGGGACCCTGCCGCTGAGCAGTTCTTC.

The table lists this clone with a count of one. This chain links TRBV19 with TRBJ1-2, with a weak D call TRBD1 (5 bases). The CDR3 runs to 14 residues. Trimming removed 6 bases from V and 9 bases from J, with 20 bases in between. CDR1 is LNHDA and CDR2 is SQIVND in the germline V gene (reference sequence). The CDR3 sequence: CASRLAGAYGSYTF. The CDR3 nucleotides read TGTGCCAGTAGACTTGCTGGGGCCTATGGAAGCTACACCTTC.

V is TRBV5-6 and J is TRBJ1-2; TRBD1 aligns across 9 bases. The CDR3 totals 14 residues. V shed 4 bases, J shed 2 bases, and the junction held 3 bases outside the gene matches. CDR1 is SGHDT and CDR2 is YYEEEE in the germline V gene. This chain's CDR3 is CASSRDRVNYGYTF. In DNA form, the CDR3 reads TGTGCCAGCAGCCGGGACAGGGTCAACTATGGCTACACCTTC.

The chain employs TRBV9 and TRBJ1-6, with a possible D match to TRBD1 (5 bases). CDR3 length: 15 residues. Germline V gives CDR1 SGDLS, CDR2 YYNGEE. The V gene lost 3 bases and the J gene lost 10 bases, with 17 bases spanning the gap. The CDR3 sequence: CASSASTGGGSPLHF. The CDR3 nucleotides are TGTGCCAGCAGCGCGAGTACAGGAGGAGGATCACCCCTCCACTTT.

The CDR3 region has the DNA TGTGCCAGCAGAGAAGGACTAGCGGGGGTATACGAGCAGTACTTC. This translates into CASREGLAGVYEQYF. The chain joins TRBV28 to TRBJ2-7, with 13 bases lining up with TRBD2. This CDR3 spans 15 amino acids. After removal of 6 bases from V and 4 bases from J, the junction contained 6 bases not matched to a gene. Per the germline V gene, CDR1 is MDHEN and CDR2 is SYDVKM. The full variable domain, completed using reference TRBV28 and TRBJ2-7, is DVKVTQSSRYLVKRTGEKVFLECVQDMDHENMFWYRQDPGLGLRLIYFSYDVKMKEKGDIPEGYSVSREKKERFSLILESASTNQTSMYLCASREGLAGVYEQYFGPGTRLTVT.

This chain connects TRBV25-1 to TRBJ1-2, with D uncertain. Trimming left V 0 bases short and J 7 bases short, with 0 bases between. The CDR3 contains 10 residues. From germline, CDR1 is MGHDK and CDR2 SYGVNS. In nucleotides, the CDR3 is TGTGCCAGCAGTGAATATGGCTACACCTTC. Protein: CASSEYGYTF.

This clone was counted only a few times. The V and J genes are TRBV2 and TRBJ1-5; 7 bases are a match to TRBD1. Trimming cost V 4 bases and J 2 bases; bases outside gene matches: 5. This CDR3 contains 15 residues. Germline-derived CDR1 and CDR2 are SNHLY and FYNNEI. The CDR3 region is CASSGGQLRNQPQHF. DNA for the CDR3: TGTGCCAGCAGTGGGGGACAGCTACGCAATCAGCCCCAGCATTTT.

J is TRBJ1-6 and V is TRBV19; the D is unclear. Trimming took off 9 bases at V and 0 bases at J, with 6 bases between the two ends. Germline V lookup: CDR1 LNHDA, CDR2 SQIVND (reference sequence). The CDR3 is 13 amino acids. CDR3 protein: CASRSSYNSPLHF. CDR3 DNA sequence: TGTGCCAGCCGGAGCTCCTATAATTCACCCCTCCACTTT.

The genes are TRBV10-3 and TRBJ2-7, with D uncertain. The CDR3 consists of 15 residues. V dropped 6 bases and J dropped 6 bases, with 21 bases sitting between them. CDR1 and CDR2 from the germline V gene are ENHRY and SYGVKD. The CDR3 reads CAISLDPPKVCEQYF. CDR3 bases: TGTGCCATCAGCTTGGACCCGCCTAAAGTATGCGAGCAGTACTTC.

The chain carries TRBV29-1 and TRBJ2-2, with 9 bases aligning to TRBD2. Germline V CDR1 and CDR2: SQVTM, ANQGSEA. The CDR3 has 14 amino acids. The V and J ends lost 4 bases and 1 base, in that order; junction bases with no gene match: 1. The CDR3 region is CSVVSGGNTGELFF. Written as DNA, the CDR3 is TGCAGCGTTGTTAGCGGGGGGAACACCGGGGAGCTGTTTTTT.

The gene calls are TRBV18 and TRBJ2-2; D is uncertain. V lost 8 bases and J 3 bases, leaving 13 bases between the germline ends. The germline CDR1 and CDR2 sequences are KGHSH and LQKENI. The CDR3 consists of 14 residues. CDR3 sequence reads: CASKNWADTGELFF. The DNA of the CDR3 is TGTGCCAGCAAGAACTGGGCAGACACCGGGGAGCTGTTTTTT.

This chain connects TRBV25-1 to TRBJ2-7; D call uncertain. Germline V CDR1 and CDR2: MGHDK, SYGVNS. The CDR3 is made up of 13 amino acids. V lost 4 bases and J 0 bases, leaving 7 bases between the germline ends. CDR3 coding DNA: TGTGCCAGCAGTGTCGGACCCTCCTACGAGCAGTACTTC. It specifies CASSVGPSYEQYF.

V usage is TRBV7-2 and J usage is TRBJ1-2; the D gene is possibly TRBD1 (5 bases). The CDR3 is 18 amino acids. Germline V gene lookup returns CDR1 SGHTA and CDR2 FQGNSA. Between the trimmed V and J ends, which lost 5 bases and 6 bases, there was a span of 28 bases. CDR3 region: CASSATLGGVRGVDGYTF. CDR3 in DNA: TGTGCCAGCAGCGCCACCTTGGGGGGGGTGAGAGGAGTAGATGGCTACACCTTC.

The J gene is TRBJ2-4, the V gene TRBV6-1; perhaps D is TRBD1 or TRBD2 (5 bases each). Germline assignment: CDR1 MNHNS and CDR2 SASEGT. This CDR3 comprises 19 residues. Trimming removed 4 bases at V and 0 bases at J, with 22 bases between. CDR3 nucleotide sequence: TGTGCCAGCAGTGCCGATGGGAGTTTGACAGTTATAGCCAAAAACATTCAGTACTTC. As protein: CASSADGSLTVIAKNIQYF.

The rearrangement uses TRBV18 and TRBJ2-7; TRBD2 matches 9 bases. Trimming cost V 0 bases and J 5 bases; bases outside gene matches: 5. CDR1 and CDR2 (germline): KGHSH, LQKENI. The CDR3 runs to 15 residues. The DNA for the CDR3 is TGTGCCAGCTCACCACCGAGTAGCGGGGGCCACGAGCAGTACTTC. Encoded protein: CASSPPSSGGHEQYF.

The CDR3 nucleotides read TGCAGCTCCCTTGAGGGGGGGGGCCCGTACAATGAGCAGTTCTTC. It translates to CSSLEGGGPYNEQFF. V gene TRBV29-1 combines with J gene TRBJ2-1; D is possibly TRBD2 (7 bases). The CDR3 loop spans 15 amino acids. Germline V CDR1 and CDR2: SQVTM, ANQGSEA. The ends were cut back, 8 bases at V and 4 bases at J, with 21 bases in the middle.

This chain links TRBV7-2 with TRBJ2-5, with a possible D match to TRBD2 (5 bases). In germline, CDR1 is SGHTA, CDR2 FQGNSA. Between the trimmed V and J ends, which lost 7 bases and 1 base, there was a span of 13 bases. CDR3 length: 14 amino acids. For the CDR3, the DNA is TGTGCCAGCACCATCGGACTGCTCCAAGAGACCCAGTACTTC. Encoded protein: CASTIGLLQETQYF.

This clone was recorded once. This rearrangement joins TRBV5-6 to TRBJ2-4; weak D call: TRBD1 (6 bases). Germline V gives CDR1 SGHDT, CDR2 YYEEEE. The CDR3 is made up of 15 amino acids. V lost 3 bases, J lost 4 bases, and 14 bases lay in between. Here the CDR3 reads CASSWADRRKNIQYF. CDR3 coding DNA: TGTGCCAGCAGCTGGGCCGACAGGAGAAAAAACATTCAGTACTTC.